These 13 T cell receptor beta chains were all obtained from the same sample, sequenced in a study of T cell repertoires in cytomegalovirus infection. TCRdb itself ran the reads through MiXCR, one entry per CDR3 protein. The table records roughly 990,000 distinct CDR3 sequences, less than 35% of them present only once. For these receptors, no antigen is known. This sample comprised cultured CD8+ T cells from PBMCs, obtained from culture after CMV antigen stimulation. These receptors were taken from a human donor in good health (CMV status not recorded). Some clones in this sample may be carry-over from other donors' samples.

This clonotype was seen a few times. Written as DNA, the CDR3 is TGTGCCAGCAGCTTCCTGGGGGGGCACCAAGAGACCCAGTACTTC. Its translation: CASSFLGGHQETQYF. The J gene is TRBJ2-5, the V gene TRBV12-3 or TRBV12-4; TRBD2 might be the D (7 bases). Trimming shortened V by 6 bases and J by 0 bases, and 14 bases separated the two germline ends. The CDR3 consists of 15 residues.

The chain carries TRBV27 and TRBJ2-3; 8 positions match TRBD2. The V segment lost 4 bases and the J segment 6 bases; nucleotides outside the gene matches: 9. Germline lookup yields CDR1 MNHEY and CDR2 SMNVEV (reference sequence). CDR3 length: 15 amino acids. The CDR3 sequence is CASSWGSGEADTQYF. In nucleotides, the CDR3 is TGTGCCAGCAGTTGGGGTAGCGGGGAGGCCGATACGCAGTATTTT.

This chain joins TRBV7-2 and TRBJ2-5, with 7 bases lining up with TRBD1. The ends lost 1 base at V and 7 bases at J; junction bases unmatched: 6. In germline, CDR1 is SGHTA, CDR2 FQGNSA. The CDR3 runs to 14 residues. The CDR3 bases are TGTGCCAGCAGCTTAGAAGGGGGCAAAGGGACCCAGTACTTC. Protein sequence: CASSLEGGKGTQYF.

The chain employs TRBV6-8 and TRBJ2-1; D is unresolved. The V and J ends lost 5 bases and 0 bases respectively, with 14 bases between them. Germline assignment: CDR1 MNHGY and CDR2 SAAAGT. The CDR3 totals 16 residues. Here the CDR3 reads CASSVDLLSSYNEQFF. DNA for the CDR3: TGTGCCAGCAGTGTGGACCTATTAAGCTCCTACAATGAGCAGTTCTTC.

CDR3 residues: CASSLRLVFEQFF. The CDR3 DNA sequence: TGTGCCAGCAGCTTGAGACTAGTCTTTGAGCAGTTCTTC. V is TRBV7-9 and J is TRBJ2-1; maybe TRBD2 (6 bases). Between the trimmed V and J ends, which lost 3 bases and 9 bases, there was a span of 12 bases. From germline, CDR1 is SEHNR and CDR2 FQNEAQ (reference sequence). The CDR3 contains 13 residues.

There are many counts of this clonotype. The V call is TRBV29-1, the J call TRBJ2-1; unclear D gene. Germline V gene lookup returns CDR1 SQVTM and CDR2 ANQGSEA. The CDR3 is made up of 13 amino acids. V lost 6 bases, J lost 4 bases, and 13 bases lay in between. CDR3 loop: CSVDTARYNEQFF. The CDR3 DNA sequence: TGCAGCGTAGACACCGCCAGATACAATGAGCAGTTCTTC.

The rearrangement links TRBV6-5 to TRBJ2-5; D is unclear. The CDR3 is 21 residues long. V was pared by 5 bases and J by 5 bases, with 36 bases between. CDR1 and CDR2 from the germline V gene are MNHEY and SVGAGI. As DNA, the CDR3 is TGTGCCAGCAGTGGTTTGTCGAAGGGCCCCGAGAATCCCCCTTCCATGGAGACCCAGTACTTC. Amino acids: CASSGLSKGPENPPSMETQYF.

CDR3 coding DNA: TGCGCCAGCAGCCAAGATTCTTGGTTTACCACTGAAGCTTTCTTT. It translates to CASSQDSWFTTEAFF. This chain connects TRBV4-1 to TRBJ1-1; D remains ambiguous. This CDR3 is built from 15 residues. Between the trimmed V and J ends, which lost 0 bases and 4 bases, there was a span of 12 bases. From germline, CDR1 is MGHRA and CDR2 YSYEKL.

The genes are TRBV6-5 and TRBJ1-3, with 7 positions matching TRBD1. Germline V CDR1 and CDR2: MNHEY, SVGAGI. The CDR3 has 13 residues. J lost 3 bases, V lost 7 bases, and 3 bases had no gene match. Written as DNA, the CDR3 is TGTGCCAGCATTGGGACAGTTGGAAACACCATATATTTT. This translates into CASIGTVGNTIYF.

This sequence joins TRBV7-9 and TRBJ1-1; no firm D call. The CDR3 is 13 residues long. Germline CDR1 SEHNR, CDR2 FQNEAQ (reference sequence). V was shortened by 5 bases and J by 3 bases, with 10 bases between the two germline ends. This CDR3 is CASSPEGHTEAFF. For the CDR3, the DNA is TGTGCCAGCAGCCCGGAAGGGCACACTGAAGCTTTCTTT.

The sample holds a few counts of this clonotype. The chain joins TRBV19 to TRBJ1-6; perhaps TRBD1 as D (5 bases). The CDR3 extends over 15 amino acids. V lost 7 bases, J lost 10 bases, and 20 bases lay in between. Germline-derived CDR1 and CDR2 are LNHDA and SQIVND (reference sequence). The CDR3 region is CASTIGGHGGSPLHF. The CDR3 DNA follows: TGTGCCAGTACCATCGGCGGACACGGGGGATCACCCCTCCACTTT. The entire variable domain, with the rest obtained from reference TRBV19 and TRBJ1-6, is as follows: DGGITQSPKYLFRKEGQNVTLSCEQNLNHDAMYWYRQDPGQGLRLIYYSQIVNDFQKGDIAEGYSVSREKKESFPLTVTSAQKNPTAFYLCASTIGGHGGSPLHFGNGTRLTVT.

Only a few counts were recorded for this clonotype. The V gene is TRBV7-9, the J gene TRBJ1-1, with no clear D. V was shortened by 5 bases and J by 0 bases, with 16 bases between the two germline ends. The germline V gene has CDR1 SEHNR and CDR2 FQNEAQ (reference sequence). The length of the CDR3 is 16 residues. In nucleotides, the CDR3 is TGTGCCAGCAGCCCAAGCTCCGGGTCAATGAACACTGAAGCTTTCTTT. This encodes CASSPSSGSMNTEAFF.

V usage is TRBV28 and J usage is TRBJ2-7, with no clear D. Per the germline V gene, CDR1 is MDHEN and CDR2 is SYDVKM. There are 14 residues in the CDR3. The V gene lost 3 bases and the J gene lost 1 base, with 10 bases spanning the gap. CDR3 coding DNA: TGTGCCAGCAGTTTCGGGTCAAATTCCTACGAGCAGTACTTC. Its protein product is CASSFGSNSYEQYF.